This T cell receptor beta chain originates from a study of control samples from healthy donors and cancer patients. Looked up from germline, CDR1 is SGDLS and CDR2 is YYNGEE. V lost 4 bases to trimming and J lost 6 bases; unmatched junction nucleotides: 12. The length of the CDR3 is 15 residues. This table comes from immunoSEQ multiplex PCR, and its TCRdb copy is limited to in-frame clones, with some not included. This table has about 140,000 clones, approximately 90% appearing once. The sequence came from a woman in her 30s in good health. This chain joins TRBV9 and TRBJ1-1, with TRBD1 identical over 7 bases. The sequencing input was blood. CDR3 region: CASSPQPSGTAEAFF. The CDR3 bases are TGTGCCAGCAGCCCACAACCTTCAGGGACAGCTGAAGCTTTCTTT. Supplemented by reference TRBV9 and TRBJ1-1, the full variable domain reads DSGVTQTPKHLITATGQRVTLRCSPRSGDLSVYWYQQSLDQGLQFLIQYYNGEERAKGNILERFSAQQFPDLHSELNLSSLELGDSALYFCASSPQPSGTAEAFFGQGTRLTVV.